Listed below are T cell receptor beta chains from one sample, sequenced in a study of blood T cell repertoires in COVID-19. This table comes from immunoSEQ multiplex PCR, and its TCRdb copy is limited to in-frame clones, with some not included. The data contain 250,000 to 350,000 clones, approximately 90% of them singletons. Material: peripheral blood. These receptors all stem from a woman between 55 and 75 years old with acute or convalescent COVID-19. Both conserved end residues are part of each CDR3. D genes are given only for firm matches. Only some rows state a clone size, as once, few, many or a class for expanded clones.

abundance	j_gene	d_gene	v_gene	CDR3aa	CDR3nt
-	TRBJ1-1	TRBD1	TRBV28	CASSYSGTGRTEAFF	TGTGCCAGCAGTTACTCCGGGACAGGGAGGACTGAAGCTTTCTTT
-	TRBJ2-2	TRBD2	TRBV11-2	CASSPTSGGARVGELFF	TGTGCCAGCAGCCCGACTAGCGGGGGGGCCCGGGTCGGGGAGCTGTTTTTT
-	TRBJ1-2	-	TRBV19	CASTQGSYGYTF	TGTGCCAGTACACAGGGTTCCTATGGCTACACCTTC
-	TRBJ2-5	TRBD1	TRBV24-1	CATSGGGLGETQYF	TGTGCCACCAGTGGAGGGGGCCTAGGAGAGACCCAGTACTTC
-	TRBJ1-6	-	TRBV1	CTSSPQSRTGVSPLHF	TGCACCAGCAGCCCTCAGTCCCGAACAGGGGTTTCACCCCTCCACTTT
-	TRBJ2-5	-	TRBV7-2	CASSLPPEETQYF	TGTGCCAGCAGCTTGCCGCCTGAGGAGACCCAGTACTTC
-	TRBJ2-1	TRBD2	TRBV5-4	CASSQGLAGGNEQFF	TGTGCCAGCAGCCAAGGACTAGCGGGGGGCAATGAGCAGTTCTTC
few	TRBJ2-3	TRBD2	TRBV11-3	CASSLARLAGGPTDTQYF	TGTGCCAGCAGCTTAGCCCGACTAGCGGGGGGCCCCACAGATACGCAGTATTTT
-	TRBJ1-5	-	TRBV25-1	CASSVDQPQHF	TGTGCCAGCAGTGTCGATCAGCCCCAGCATTTT
-	TRBJ2-1	TRBD1	TRBV24-1	CATSGRTGAWEGSYNEQFF	TGTGCCACCAGTGGCCGGACAGGGGCTTGGGAGGGATCCTACAATGAGCAGTTCTTC
-	TRBJ2-7	TRBD1	TRBV19	CASSMGPGQGAYEQYF	TGTGCCAGTAGTATGGGACCGGGACAGGGGGCTTACGAGCAGTACTTC
-	TRBJ1-3	-	TRBV7-6	CASSLEQGAIPGNTIYF	TGTGCCAGCAGCTTAGAACAGGGCGCAATCCCTGGAAACACCATATATTTT
-	TRBJ2-3	TRBD1	TRBV6-2/TRBV6-3	CASSYPMDRAATDTQYF	TGTGCCAGCAGTTACCCCATGGACAGGGCTGCCACAGATACGCAGTATTTT
-	TRBJ2-6	-	TRBV28	CASSSAVLSGANVLTF	TGTGCCAGCAGTTCCGCGGTCCTCTCTGGGGCCAACGTCCTGACTTTC
-	TRBJ2-5	-	TRBV5-8	CASSPVRSGATSRETQYF	TGTGCCAGCAGCCCCGTCAGGTCAGGCGCCACGAGCAGAGAGACCCAGTACTTC